Reported below is one T cell receptor (beta chain). Its antigen is not yet known. Base qualities are not provided; no much larger clone lies one nucleotide away. The sample belongs to a study of T cell responses to AZD1222 COVID-19 vaccine (dated by TCRdb to the early 2020s). Study-level background: AZD1222 recipients with second doses at about 4 weeks or about 12 weeks were pooled, because spike-specific TCR depth and breadth did not differ between schedules. TCR sequencing was performed for about 250 trial participants, of whom about 200 were given two doses of AZD1222 and around 25 were given two doses of MenACWY control vaccine. Trial participants were enrolled by age into subgroups of 18-55, 56-69 and 70-plus years, and around 150, 28 and 57 TCR-sequenced participants, respectively, were included in these subgroups. Paper-wide results and their limitations: A significant rise in spike-specific TCR breadth and depth was observed after two AZD1222 doses relative to day 0 and relative to MenACWY recipients. Reportedly, almost half of the unique spike-specific TCRs recognized epitopes lying outside the regions that are mutated in the B.1.351 and B.1.1.7 variants. Participants were mostly white British and included more females than males, and it was suggested by the authors that clonal diversity may have been underestimated. The vaccine-associated CD4 TCRs covered the entire spike protein, and the dominant responses fell in regions 160-218 and 743-854. The 56-69-year group was small, and its depth increase did not reach significance, likely because of low power. Conclusions about previously exposed vaccinees are limited, since just 5 to 7 AZD1222 recipients were seropositive for SARS-CoV-2 at baseline. Because no day 14 peak-response samples were available, the repertoires could be characterized only after the peak T cell response.

Explained via the paper, the time point label denotes: baseline before first vaccination. Vaccinee samples came from UK trials COV001 and COV002, including a single-blind randomized controlled phase 2/3 trial of AZD1222 (ChAdOx1 nCoV-19) in healthy adults. For TCRbeta chain sequencing, PBMC samples were collected from trial participants at day 0 and at day 28 after the second dose. Cut back by 4 bases and 7 bases, the V and J ends lie 14 bases apart. CDR1 and CDR2 were assigned from the germline V gene as SGHRS and YFSETQ. The CDR3 runs 14 amino acids, cysteine and phenylalanine included. Only CDR3 DNA is held: 42 bases, read in frame from base 1. The CDR3 regions of human TCRbeta chains were subjected to immunosequencing. The authors' pipeline ran thus. TCRs in the repertoires were matched against a reference library of SARS-CoV-2-specific TCRs that had been generated with the MIRA antigen-specificity platform. Breadth was defined as the fraction of unique TCRs that were SARS-CoV-2-associated. Depth was defined as the fraction of total T cells that were SARS-CoV-2-associated. Using the MIRA data, every spike-specific TCR was mapped to the spike region that the TCR reacted to and assigned to either a CD4 or a CD8 class. Log10-transformed breadth and depth values were compared by one-way ANOVA with Sidak's multiple comparisons tests. TCRdb obtained this table from immuneACCESS and retained in-frame rearrangements with V and J assigned. These tables miss some clones; where compared with another copy, unresolved V genes account for less than half of the shortfall, and the remainder is unexplained. V and J calls and clone size come straight from that table; D and trimming were deduced from the DNA. This sample lists 120,000 or so clones; about nine tenths were detected once. The top ten clonotypes cover 1.1% of the sample.

This sequence was found in an adult in good health. Source: peripheral blood, taken on day 0 of AZD1222 vaccination. The chain is encoded by TRBV5-1 joined to TRBJ1-4, with no D gene named confidently. The CDR3 protein is CASSISESSEKLFF. The bases are TGCGCCAGCAGCATTTCGGAGTCGAGTGAAAAACTGTTTTTT.